The sequence of this T cell receptor beta chain was determined in a study of breast tumors, draining lymph nodes, adjacent tissues listed by TCRdb under 2016. Study-wide context: TCR beta repertoires were compared across tumor, adjacent nontumor tissue and axillary lymph nodes obtained from breast cancer patients. The study was designed to assess the relationships and possible T-cell exchange between tumor, surrounding tissue and draining lymph node repertoires in human breast cancer. Points the paper makes about the study in general: Tumor T-cell repertoires showed less diversity than lymph node repertoires and more diversity than nontumor tissue repertoires, and tumor T-cell repertoires showed preferential V and J gene usage. The data were judged consistent with most tumor T cells deriving from the lymph node and then expanding within tumor tissue. Tumor and nontumor tissue repertoires were found to be significantly more similar in luminal-like than in basal-like breast cancer. Rather than being directly demonstrated, the conclusion that tumor T cells originate in lymph nodes was presented as consistent with a hypothesis.

This clonotype came up many times. The antigen it recognizes is unknown. No much larger clone is present one base from it, and per-base qualities are unavailable. For sequencing, an Illumina HiSeq 2000 was employed. Multiplex PCR amplification was used to generate the TCR beta chain libraries. The amplified TCR beta chain products were analyzed by high-throughput sequencing. TCRdb ran its own pipeline on the public reads, namely fastp trimming at Q25 and MiXCR clone calling, and kept in-frame beta chains. Merged by CDR3 protein, the rows form single entries marked with the most common genes and DNA. The sample table holds 100,000 or so distinct CDR3 sequences, of which over 20% were seen once. 1% to 1.5% of the sample comes from the top ten. Measured from the cysteine to the phenylalanine, the CDR3 is 15 residues long. Only CDR3 DNA is held: 45 bases, read in frame from base 1. According to the germline V gene (reference sequence), CDR1 reads SEHNR and CDR2 reads FQNEAQ. A distance of 16 bases separates the germline ends of V and J, which lose 3 bases and 4 bases respectively.

The lymph node samples were taken from the axillary draining lymph nodes of breast cancer patients. This chain is built from TRBV7-9 and TRBJ2-7; perhaps TRBD1 is the D gene, with 5 bases matching. Sequenced input: axillary lymph node tissue. The sequence was obtained from a female donor with breast cancer. Some clones in this sample may be carry-over from other donors' samples. The CDR3 has the sequence CASSFEHPGWYEQYF. The bases read TGTGCCAGCAGCTTCGAGCATCCAGGGTGGTACGAGCAGTACTTC. With the portions outside the CDR3 filled from the reference TRBV7-9 and TRBJ2-7 genes, the complete variable region becomes DTGVSQNPRHKITKRGQNVTFRCDPISEHNRLYWYRQTLGQGPEFLTYFQNEAQLEKSRLLSDRFSAERPKGSFSTLEIQRTEQGDSAMYLCASSFEHPGWYEQYFGPGTRLTVT.